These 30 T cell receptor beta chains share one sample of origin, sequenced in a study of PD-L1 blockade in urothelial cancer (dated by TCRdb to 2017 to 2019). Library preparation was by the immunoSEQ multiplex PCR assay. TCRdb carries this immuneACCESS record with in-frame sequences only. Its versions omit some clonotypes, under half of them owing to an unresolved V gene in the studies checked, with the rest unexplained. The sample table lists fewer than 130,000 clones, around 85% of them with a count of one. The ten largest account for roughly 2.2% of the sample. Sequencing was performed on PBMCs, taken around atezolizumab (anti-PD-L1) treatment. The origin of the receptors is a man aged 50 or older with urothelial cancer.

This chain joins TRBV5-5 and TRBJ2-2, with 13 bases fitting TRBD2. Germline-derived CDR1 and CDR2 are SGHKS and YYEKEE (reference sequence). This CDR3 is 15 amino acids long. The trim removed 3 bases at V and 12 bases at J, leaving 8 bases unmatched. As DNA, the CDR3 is TGTGCCAGCAGCTCCGGACTAGCGGGAGAAGTTAAGCTGTTTTTT. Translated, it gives CASSSGLAGEVKLFF. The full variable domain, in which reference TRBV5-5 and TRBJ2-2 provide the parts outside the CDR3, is DAGVTQSPTHLIKTRGQQVTLRCSPISGHKSVSWYQQVLGQGPQFIFQYYEKEERGRGNFPDRFSARQFPNYSSELNVNALLLGDSALYLCASSSGLAGEVKLFFGEGSRLTVL.

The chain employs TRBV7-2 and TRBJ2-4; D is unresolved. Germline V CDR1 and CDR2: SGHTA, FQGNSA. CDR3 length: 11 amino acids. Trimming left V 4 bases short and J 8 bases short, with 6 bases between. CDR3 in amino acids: CASSSSHIQYF. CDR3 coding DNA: TGTGCCAGCAGCTCCTCCCACATTCAGTACTTC.

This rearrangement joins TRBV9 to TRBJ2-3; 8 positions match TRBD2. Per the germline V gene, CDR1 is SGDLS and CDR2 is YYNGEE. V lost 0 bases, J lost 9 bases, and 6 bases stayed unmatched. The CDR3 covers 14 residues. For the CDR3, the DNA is TGTGCCAGCAGCGTAGTAGCGACTAGCGCGACGCAGTATTTT. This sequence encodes CASSVVATSATQYF.

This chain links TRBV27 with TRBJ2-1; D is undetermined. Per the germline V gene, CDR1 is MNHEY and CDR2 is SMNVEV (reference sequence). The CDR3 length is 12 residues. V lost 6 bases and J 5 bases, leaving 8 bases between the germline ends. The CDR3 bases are TGTGCCAGCAGCCTGGCCAACAATGAGCAGTTCTTC. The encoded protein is CASSLANNEQFF.

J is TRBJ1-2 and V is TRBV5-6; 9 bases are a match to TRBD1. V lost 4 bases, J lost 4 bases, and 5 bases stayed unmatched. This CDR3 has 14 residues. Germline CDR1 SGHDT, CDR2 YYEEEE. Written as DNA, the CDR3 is TGTGCCAGCAGCCCGGGGACAGGGCTCTATGGCTACACCTTC. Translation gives CASSPGTGLYGYTF.

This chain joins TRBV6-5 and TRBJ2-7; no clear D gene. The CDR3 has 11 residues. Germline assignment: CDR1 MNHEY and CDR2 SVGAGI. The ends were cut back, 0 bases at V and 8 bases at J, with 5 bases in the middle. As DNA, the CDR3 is TGTGCCAGCAGTTACTCCAATCAGCAGTACTTC. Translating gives CASSYSNQQYF.

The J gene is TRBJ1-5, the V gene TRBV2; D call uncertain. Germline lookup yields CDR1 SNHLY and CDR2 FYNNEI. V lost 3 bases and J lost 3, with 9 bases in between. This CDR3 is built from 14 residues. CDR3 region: CASSEARNNQPQHF. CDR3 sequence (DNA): TGTGCCAGCAGTGAGGCCAGGAACAATCAGCCCCAGCATTTT.

The CDR3 region is CASSLAVQGGMGQYF. CDR3 DNA: TGTGCCAGCAGCTTAGCGGTGCAGGGAGGGATGGGGCAGTACTTC. The chain uses TRBV7-6 and TRBJ2-7, with 7 nucleotides matching TRBD2. The germline V gene has CDR1 SGHVS and CDR2 FNYEAQ. This CDR3 comprises 15 residues. V lost 0 bases and J lost 9; bases outside the gene matches: 11.

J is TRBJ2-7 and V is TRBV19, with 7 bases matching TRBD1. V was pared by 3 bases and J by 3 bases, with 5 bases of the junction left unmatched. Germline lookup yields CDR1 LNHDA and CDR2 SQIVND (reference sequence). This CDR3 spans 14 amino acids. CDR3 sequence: CASSIRGSNYEQYF. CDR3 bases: TGTGCCAGTAGTATCAGGGGGAGTAACTACGAGCAGTACTTC.

CDR3 nucleotide sequence: TGTGCCAGCAGCTACCGGGACAGCCGCGACGAGCAGTACTTC. This encodes CASSYRDSRDEQYF. This chain links TRBV7-3 with TRBJ2-7; TRBD1 matches at 7 bases. The CDR3 totals 14 residues. Looked up from germline, CDR1 is SGHTA and CDR2 is FQGTGA. The V gene end was trimmed by 4 bases and the J gene end by 5 bases; junction bases not matched to a gene: 8.

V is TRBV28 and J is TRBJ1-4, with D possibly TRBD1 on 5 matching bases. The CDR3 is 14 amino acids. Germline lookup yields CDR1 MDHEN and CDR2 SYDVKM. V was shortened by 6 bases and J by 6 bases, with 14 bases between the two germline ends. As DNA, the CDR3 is TGTGCCAGCAGCGCAGGTGGGGGGGATGAAAAACTGTTTTTT. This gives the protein CASSAGGGDEKLFF.

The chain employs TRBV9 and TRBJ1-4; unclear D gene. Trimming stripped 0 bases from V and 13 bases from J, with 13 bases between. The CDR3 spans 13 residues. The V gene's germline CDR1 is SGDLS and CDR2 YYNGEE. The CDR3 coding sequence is TGTGCCAGCAGCGTAGATCTTACGGGTGGACTGTTTTTT. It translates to CASSVDLTGGLFF.

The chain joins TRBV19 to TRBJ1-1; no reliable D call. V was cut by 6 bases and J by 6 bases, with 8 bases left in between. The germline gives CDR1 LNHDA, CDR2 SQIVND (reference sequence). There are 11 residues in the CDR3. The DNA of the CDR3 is TGTGCCAGTAGCTCGGGTGCTGAAGCTTTCTTT. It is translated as CASSSGAEAFF.

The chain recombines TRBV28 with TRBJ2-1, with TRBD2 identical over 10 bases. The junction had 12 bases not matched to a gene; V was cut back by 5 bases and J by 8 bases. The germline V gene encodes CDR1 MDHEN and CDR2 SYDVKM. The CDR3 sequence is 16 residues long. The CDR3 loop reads CASSARSSGRKYEQFF. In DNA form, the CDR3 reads TGTGCCAGCAGTGCCAGAAGTAGCGGGAGGAAGTATGAGCAGTTCTTC.

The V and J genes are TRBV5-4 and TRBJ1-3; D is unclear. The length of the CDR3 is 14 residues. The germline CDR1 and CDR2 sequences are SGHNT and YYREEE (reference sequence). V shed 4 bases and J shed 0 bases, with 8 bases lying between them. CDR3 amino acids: CASSLRSSGNTIYF. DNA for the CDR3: TGTGCCAGCAGCCTGCGTAGCTCTGGAAACACCATATATTTT.

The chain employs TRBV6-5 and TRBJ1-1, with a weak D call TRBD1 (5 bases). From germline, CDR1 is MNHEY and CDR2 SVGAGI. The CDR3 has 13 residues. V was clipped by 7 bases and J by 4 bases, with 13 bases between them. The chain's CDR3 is CASIVAGGTEAFF. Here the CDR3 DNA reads TGTGCCAGCATTGTTGCGGGGGGCACTGAAGCTTTCTTT.

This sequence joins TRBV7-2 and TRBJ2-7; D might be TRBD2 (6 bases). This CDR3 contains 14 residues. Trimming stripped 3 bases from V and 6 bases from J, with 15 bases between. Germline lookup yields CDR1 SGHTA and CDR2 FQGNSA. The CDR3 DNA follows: TGTGCCAGCAGCTTTGGCGGGACGGGGGTCGAGCAGTACTTC. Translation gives CASSFGGTGVEQYF.

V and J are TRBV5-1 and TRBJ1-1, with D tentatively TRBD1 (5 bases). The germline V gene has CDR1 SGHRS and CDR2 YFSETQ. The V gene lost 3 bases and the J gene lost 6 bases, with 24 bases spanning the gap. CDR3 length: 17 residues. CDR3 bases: TGCGCCAGCAGCTCGGACATAGGTTTTGCTGTTGGGCCTGAAGCTTTCTTT. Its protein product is CASSSDIGFAVGPEAFF. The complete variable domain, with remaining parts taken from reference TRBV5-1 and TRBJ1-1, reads KAGVTQTPRYLIKTRGQQVTLSCSPISGHRSVSWYQQTPGQGLQFLFEYFSETQRNKGNFPGRFSGRQFSNSRSEMNVSTLELGDSALYLCASSSDIGFAVGPEAFFGQGTRLTVV.

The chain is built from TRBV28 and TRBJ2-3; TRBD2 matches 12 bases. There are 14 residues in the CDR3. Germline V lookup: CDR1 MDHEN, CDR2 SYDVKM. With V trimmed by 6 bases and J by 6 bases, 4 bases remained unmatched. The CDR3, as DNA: TGTGCCAGCAGCGTGCTAGCGGGAGGGGATACGCAGTATTTT. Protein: CASSVLAGGDTQYF.

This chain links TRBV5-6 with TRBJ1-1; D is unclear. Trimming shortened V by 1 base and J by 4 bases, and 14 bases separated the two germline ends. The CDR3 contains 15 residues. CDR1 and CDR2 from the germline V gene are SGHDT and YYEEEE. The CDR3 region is CASSLSRGLSTEAFF. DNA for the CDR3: TGTGCCAGCAGCTTGTCGAGAGGGTTGAGCACTGAAGCTTTCTTT.

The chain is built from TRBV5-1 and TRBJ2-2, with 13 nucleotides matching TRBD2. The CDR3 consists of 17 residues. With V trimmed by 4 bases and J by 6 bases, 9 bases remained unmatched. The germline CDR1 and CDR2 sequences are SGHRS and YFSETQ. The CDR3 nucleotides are TGCGCCAGCAGCGAAGGGACTAGCGGGAAGAGGGCCGGGGAGCTGTTTTTT. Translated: CASSEGTSGKRAGELFF.

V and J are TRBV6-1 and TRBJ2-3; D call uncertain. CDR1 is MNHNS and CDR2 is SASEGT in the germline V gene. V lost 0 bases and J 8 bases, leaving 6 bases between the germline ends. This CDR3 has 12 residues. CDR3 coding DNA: TGTGCCAGCAGTGAAGCGCGTGCTACGCAGTATTTT. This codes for CASSEARATQYF.

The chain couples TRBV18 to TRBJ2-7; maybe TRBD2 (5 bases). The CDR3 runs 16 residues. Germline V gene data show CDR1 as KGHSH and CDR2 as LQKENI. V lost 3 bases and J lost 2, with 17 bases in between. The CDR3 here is CASSPGGSAATYEQYF. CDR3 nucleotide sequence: TGTGCCAGCTCACCCGGAGGATCGGCAGCTACCTACGAGCAGTACTTC. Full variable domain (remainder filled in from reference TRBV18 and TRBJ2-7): NAGVMQNPRHLVRRRGQEARLRCSPMKGHSHVYWYRQLPEEGLKFMVYLQKENIIDESGMPKERFSAEFPKEGPSILRIQQVVRGDSAAYFCASSPGGSAATYEQYFGPGTRLTVT.

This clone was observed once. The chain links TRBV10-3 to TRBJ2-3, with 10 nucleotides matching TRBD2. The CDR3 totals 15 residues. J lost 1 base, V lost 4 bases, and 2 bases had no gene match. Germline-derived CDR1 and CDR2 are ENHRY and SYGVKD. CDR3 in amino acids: CAISGAGGGTDTQYF. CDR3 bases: TGTGCCATCAGTGGAGCGGGAGGGGGCACAGATACGCAGTATTTT.

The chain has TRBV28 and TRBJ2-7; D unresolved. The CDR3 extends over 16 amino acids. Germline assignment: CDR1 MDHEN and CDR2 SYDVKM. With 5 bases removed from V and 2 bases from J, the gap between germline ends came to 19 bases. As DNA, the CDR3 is TGTGCCAGCAGTATCACGACACGGTTCAGGCCCTACGAGCAGTACTTC. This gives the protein CASSITTRFRPYEQYF.

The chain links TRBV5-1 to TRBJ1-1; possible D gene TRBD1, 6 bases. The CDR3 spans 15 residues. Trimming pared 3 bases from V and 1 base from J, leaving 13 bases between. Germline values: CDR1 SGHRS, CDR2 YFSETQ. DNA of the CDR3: TGCGCCAGCAGCTCATGGGGGCCAACGAACACTGAAGCTTTCTTT. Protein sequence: CASSSWGPTNTEAFF.

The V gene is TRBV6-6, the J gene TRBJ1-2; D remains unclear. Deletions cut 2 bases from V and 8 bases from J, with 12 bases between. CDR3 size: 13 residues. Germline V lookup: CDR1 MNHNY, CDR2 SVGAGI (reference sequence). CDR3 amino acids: CASSYRSGAGYTF. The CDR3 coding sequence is TGTGCCAGCAGTTACCGAAGTGGAGCCGGCTACACCTTC.

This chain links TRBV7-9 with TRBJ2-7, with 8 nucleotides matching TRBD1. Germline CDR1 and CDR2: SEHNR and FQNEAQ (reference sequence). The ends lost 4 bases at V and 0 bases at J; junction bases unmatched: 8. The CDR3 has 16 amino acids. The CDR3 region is CASSSYGTGFSYEQYF. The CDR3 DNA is TGTGCCAGCAGCTCTTACGGGACAGGTTTCTCCTACGAGCAGTACTTC.

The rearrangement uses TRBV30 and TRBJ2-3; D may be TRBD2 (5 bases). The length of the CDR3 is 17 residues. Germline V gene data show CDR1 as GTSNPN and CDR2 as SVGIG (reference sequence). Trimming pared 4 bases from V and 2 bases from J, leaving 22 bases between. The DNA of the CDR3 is TGTGCCTGGACCGAGGGCTCCGCCGGGATTACCACAGATACGCAGTATTTT. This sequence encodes CAWTEGSAGITTDTQYF. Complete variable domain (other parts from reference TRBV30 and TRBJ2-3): SQTIHQWPATLVQPVGSPLSLECTVEGTSNPNLYWYRQAAGRGLQLLFYSVGIGQISSEVPQNLSASRPQDRQFILSSKKLLLSDSGFYLCAWTEGSAGITTDTQYFGPGTRLTVL.

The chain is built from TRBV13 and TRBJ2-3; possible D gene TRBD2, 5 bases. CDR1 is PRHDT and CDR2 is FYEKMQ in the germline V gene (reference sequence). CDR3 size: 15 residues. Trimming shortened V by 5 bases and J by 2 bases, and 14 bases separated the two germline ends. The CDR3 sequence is CASSPNTGITDTQYF. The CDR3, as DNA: TGTGCCAGCAGCCCTAACACGGGGATCACAGATACGCAGTATTTT.